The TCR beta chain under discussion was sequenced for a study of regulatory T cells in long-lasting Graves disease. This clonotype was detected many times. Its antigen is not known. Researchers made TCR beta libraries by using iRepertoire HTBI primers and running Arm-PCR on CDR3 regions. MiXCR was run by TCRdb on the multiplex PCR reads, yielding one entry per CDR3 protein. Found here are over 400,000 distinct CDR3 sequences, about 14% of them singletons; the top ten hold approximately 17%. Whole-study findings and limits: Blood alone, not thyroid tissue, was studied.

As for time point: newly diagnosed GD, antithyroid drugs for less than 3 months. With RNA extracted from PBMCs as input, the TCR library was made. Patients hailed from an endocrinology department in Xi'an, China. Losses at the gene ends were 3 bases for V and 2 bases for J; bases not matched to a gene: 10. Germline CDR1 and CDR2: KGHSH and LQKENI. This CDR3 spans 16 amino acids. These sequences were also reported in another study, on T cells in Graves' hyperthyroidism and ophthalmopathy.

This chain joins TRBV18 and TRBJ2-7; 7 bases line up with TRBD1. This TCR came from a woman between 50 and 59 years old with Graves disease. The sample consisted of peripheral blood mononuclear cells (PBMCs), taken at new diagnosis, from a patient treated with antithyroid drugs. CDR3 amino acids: CASSPTGDLRTYEQYF. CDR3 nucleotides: TGTGCCAGCTCACCTACAGGGGATTTGAGGACCTACGAGCAGTACTTC.